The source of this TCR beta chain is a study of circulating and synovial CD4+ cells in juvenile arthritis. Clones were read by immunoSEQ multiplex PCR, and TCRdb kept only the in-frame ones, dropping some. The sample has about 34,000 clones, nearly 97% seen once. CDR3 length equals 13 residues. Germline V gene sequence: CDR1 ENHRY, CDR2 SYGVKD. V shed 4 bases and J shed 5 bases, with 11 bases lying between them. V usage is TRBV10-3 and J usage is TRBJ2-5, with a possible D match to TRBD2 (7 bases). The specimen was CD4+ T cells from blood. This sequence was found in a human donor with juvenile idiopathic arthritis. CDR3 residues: CAISGGGEETQYF. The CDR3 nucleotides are TGTGCCATCAGTGGGGGGGGCGAGGAGACCCAGTACTTC.